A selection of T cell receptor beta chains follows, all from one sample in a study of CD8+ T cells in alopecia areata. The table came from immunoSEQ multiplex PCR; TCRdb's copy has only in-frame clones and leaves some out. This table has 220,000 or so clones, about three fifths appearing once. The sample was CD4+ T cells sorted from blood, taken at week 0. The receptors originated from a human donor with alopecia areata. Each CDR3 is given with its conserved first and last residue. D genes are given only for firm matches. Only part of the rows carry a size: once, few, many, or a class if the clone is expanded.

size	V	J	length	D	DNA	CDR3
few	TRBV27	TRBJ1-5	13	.	TGTGCCAGCAGTTTATGGGGCAGTCAGCCCCAGCATTTT	CASSLWGSQPQHF
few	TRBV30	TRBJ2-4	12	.	TGTGCCTGGAGCCTAGGGCCGAACATTCAGTACTTC	CAWSLGPNIQYF
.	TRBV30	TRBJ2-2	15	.	TGTGCCTGGAGCCACAGGGACGGGGACACCGGGGAGCTGTTTTTT	CAWSHRDGDTGELFF
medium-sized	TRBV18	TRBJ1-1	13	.	TGTGCCAGCTCGCCTTCGAGGGGGACTGAAGCTTTCTTT	CASSPSRGTEAFF
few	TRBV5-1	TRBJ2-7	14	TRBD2	TGCGCCAGCAGCGCCGGGACTAGCTACTACGAGCAGTACTTC	CASSAGTSYYEQYF
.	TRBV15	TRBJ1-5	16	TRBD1	TGTGCCACCAGCAGAGATACAAGGGGGCCTGGACAGCCCCAGCATTTT	CATSRDTRGPGQPQHF
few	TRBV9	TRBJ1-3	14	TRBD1	TGTGCCAGCAGCGTAGACCGGAGACAGGGGGCCATATATTTT	CASSVDRRQGAIYF
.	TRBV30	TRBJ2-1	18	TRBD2	TGTGCCTGGGCGGGGGGAATCTTAGCGGGAGCCTCAAACAATGAGCAGTTCTTC	CAWAGGILAGASNNEQFF
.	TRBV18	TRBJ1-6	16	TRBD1	TGTGCCAGCTCACCATTCGGGACAGGGGATAATTCACCCCTCCACTTT	CASSPFGTGDNSPLHF
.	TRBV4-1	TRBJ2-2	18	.	TGCGCCAGCAGCCAAGGCCCCCTTACAACTAGGACCAGGACGGAGCTGTTTTTT	CASSQGPLTTRTRTELFF
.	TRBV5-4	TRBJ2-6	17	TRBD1	TGTGCCAGCAGCCGGCCGACAGGGGTAAATGGGGCCAACGTCCTGACTTTC	CASSRPTGVNGANVLTF
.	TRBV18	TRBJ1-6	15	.	TGTGCCAGCTCACCGGGGGACGGCTTAGTGTCACCCCTCCACTTT	CASSPGDGLVSPLHF
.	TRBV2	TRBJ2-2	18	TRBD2	TGTGCCAGCAGCCGATCCTCACTAGCGGGGGTTACCACCGGGGAGCTGTTTTTT	CASSRSSLAGVTTGELFF
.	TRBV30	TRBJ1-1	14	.	TGTGCCTGGAGAAGGGGCGTGGTAAACACTGAAGCTTTCTTT	CAWRRGVVNTEAFF
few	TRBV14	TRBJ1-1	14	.	TGTGCCAGCAGCCCGGGGCGGCGGAACACTGAAGCTTTCTTT	CASSPGRRNTEAFF
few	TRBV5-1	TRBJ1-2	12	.	TGCGCCAGCAATGACGGACTAGGGGGCTACACCTTC	CASNDGLGGYTF
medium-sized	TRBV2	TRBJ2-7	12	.	TGTGCCAGCTTGGTTGATAACCAGGAGCAGTACTTC	CASLVDNQEQYF
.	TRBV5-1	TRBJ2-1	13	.	TGCGCCAGCAGCCTTACGGGGATTGGTGAGCAGTTCTTC	CASSLTGIGEQFF
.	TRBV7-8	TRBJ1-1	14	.	TGTGCCAGCAGCCCGGGGAGGGCAAACACTGAAGCTTTCTTT	CASSPGRANTEAFF
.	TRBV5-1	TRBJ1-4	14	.	TGCGCCAGCAGCTTGCAGGGAGGGAATGAAAAACTGTTTTTT	CASSLQGGNEKLFF
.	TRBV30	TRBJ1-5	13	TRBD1	TGTGCCTGCGGGACAGGGGAGCATCAGCCCCAGCATTTT	CACGTGEHQPQHF
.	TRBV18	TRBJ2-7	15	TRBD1	TGTGCCAGCTCACGACAGGGACCACGTCCCTACGAGCAGTACTTC	CASSRQGPRPYEQYF
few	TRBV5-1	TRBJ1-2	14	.	TGCGCCAGCAGCTTGGGTCCAGATGTCTATGGCTACACCTTC	CASSLGPDVYGYTF